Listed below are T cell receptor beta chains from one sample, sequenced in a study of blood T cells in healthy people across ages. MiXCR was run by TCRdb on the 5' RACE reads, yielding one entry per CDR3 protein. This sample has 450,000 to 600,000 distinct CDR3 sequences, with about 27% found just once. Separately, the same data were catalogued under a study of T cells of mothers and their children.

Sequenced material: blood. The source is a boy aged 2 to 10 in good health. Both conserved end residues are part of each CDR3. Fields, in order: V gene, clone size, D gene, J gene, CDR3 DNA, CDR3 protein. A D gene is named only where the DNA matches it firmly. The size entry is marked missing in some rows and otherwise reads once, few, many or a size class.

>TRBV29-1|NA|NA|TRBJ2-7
TGCAGCGTTGATAGGGACGGCGAGCAGTACTTC
CSVDRDGEQYF
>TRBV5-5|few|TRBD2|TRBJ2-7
TGTGCCAGCAGCTTGGAGACTAGCGGGATCTACGAGCAGTACTTC
CASSLETSGIYEQYF
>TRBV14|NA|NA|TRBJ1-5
TGTGCCAGCAGCCAACCCCCCGAACCCCAGCATTTT
CASSQPPEPQHF
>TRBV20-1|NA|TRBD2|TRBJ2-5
TGCAGTGTCCGACCCCCGGGACTAGCGGGCAAAGAGACCCAGTACTTC
CSVRPPGLAGKETQYF
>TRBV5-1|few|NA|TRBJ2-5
TGCGCCAGCAGGCCACCTTCTGTTCAAGAGACCCAGTACTTC
CASRPPSVQETQYF
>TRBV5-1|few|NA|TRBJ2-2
TGCGCCAGCAGCTTGTTTGCCCAGGGCAACACCGGGGAGCTGTTTTTT
CASSLFAQGNTGELFF
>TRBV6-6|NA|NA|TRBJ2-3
TGTGCCAGCAGTCCCAGTAGGGTGAGGGCAGATACGCAGTATTTT
CASSPSRVRADTQYF
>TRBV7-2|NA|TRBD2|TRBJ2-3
TGTGCCAGCAGTTGGACTAGCGGGGTGACAGATACGCAGTATTTT
CASSWTSGVTDTQYF
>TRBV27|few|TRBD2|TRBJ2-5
TGTGCCAGCAGTGGGGCGGGGAGGGACCAAGAGACCCAGTACTTC
CASSGAGRDQETQYF
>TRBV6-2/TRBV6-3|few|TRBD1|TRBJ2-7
TGTGCCAGCAGCCTCACAGGGGCCCCCTACGAGCAGTACTTC
CASSLTGAPYEQYF
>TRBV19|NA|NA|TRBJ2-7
TGTGCCAGTAGTACCGGACTATCCTACGAGCAGTACTTC
CASSTGLSYEQYF
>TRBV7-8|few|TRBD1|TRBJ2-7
TGTGCCAGCAGCGCAGAAAACAGGGGGGAGGACGAGCAGTACTTC
CASSAENRGEDEQYF
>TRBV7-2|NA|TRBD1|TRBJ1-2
TGTGCCAGCAGCTTAGCAGGGGGCGTAGGGGGACCCAGATATGGCTACACCTTC
CASSLAGGVGGPRYGYTF
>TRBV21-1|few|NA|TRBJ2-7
TGTGCCAGCAGCAAAGTTACCCTAGGAGGGTTTCGCTCCTACGAGCAGTACTTC
CASSKVTLGGFRSYEQYF
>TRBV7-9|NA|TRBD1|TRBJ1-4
TGTGCCAGCAGCCCGGGACAGGTTGCAACTAATGAAAAACTGTTTTTT
CASSPGQVATNEKLFF
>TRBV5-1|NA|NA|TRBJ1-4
TGCGCCAGCAGCTTCACCCAGCGGACTGCCGCAACTAATGAAAAACTGTTTTTT
CASSFTQRTAATNEKLFF
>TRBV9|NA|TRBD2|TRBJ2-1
TGTGCCAGCAGCGTAGACGAGCGGGAGTTAGCAGAAGATGAGCAGTTCTTC
CASSVDERELAEDEQFF
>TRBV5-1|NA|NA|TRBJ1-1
TGCGCCAGCAGCTTGGGGGCGTCGAACACTGAAGCTTTCTTT
CASSLGASNTEAFF
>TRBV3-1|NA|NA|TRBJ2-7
TGTGCCAGCAGCCAAACTGTACGGATAAAGGGGTCCTACGAGCAGTACTTC
CASSQTVRIKGSYEQYF
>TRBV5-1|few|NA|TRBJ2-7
TGCGCCAGTAAGAGGATCCCGTCACTCAGCGAGTCCTACGAGCAGTACTTC
CASKRIPSLSESYEQYF
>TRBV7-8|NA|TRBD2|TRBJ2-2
TGTGCCAGCGCCGAGGGTAGCGGTGGGAACACCGGGGGGTTGTTTTTT
CASAEGSGGNTGGLFF
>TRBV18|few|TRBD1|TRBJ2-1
TGTGCCAGCTCACCGACGGGACAGGGCTACAATGAGCAGTTCTTC
CASSPTGQGYNEQFF
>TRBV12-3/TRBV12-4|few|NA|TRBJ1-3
TGTGCCAGCAGTTTCCGGGACACAGGCTCTGGAAACACCATATATTTT
CASSFRDTGSGNTIYF
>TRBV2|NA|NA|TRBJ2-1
TGTGCCAGTAGTCAGGATCCGATCTCCTACAATGAGCAGTTCTTC
CASSQDPISYNEQFF
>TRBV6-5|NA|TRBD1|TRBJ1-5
TGTGCCAGCAGTCAGGGGACAGGGGGTCGACAGCCCCAGCATTTT
CASSQGTGGRQPQHF
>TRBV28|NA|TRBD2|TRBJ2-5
TGTGCCAGCAGTTCCCTCCCCACTAGCGGGAGTGAGACCCAGTACTTC
CASSSLPTSGSETQYF
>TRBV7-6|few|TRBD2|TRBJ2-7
TGTGCCAGCAGCCCCCGGCCTCCGGGACTAGGCTACGAGCAGTACTTC
CASSPRPPGLGYEQYF
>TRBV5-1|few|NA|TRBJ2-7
TGCGCCAGCAGCCCCGGGGGCCTCATCGGCGAGCAGTACTTC
CASSPGGLIGEQYF
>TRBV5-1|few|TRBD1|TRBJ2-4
TGCGCCAGCAGCTGGATGACAGGGGCGGCCAAAAACATTCAGTACTTC
CASSWMTGAAKNIQYF